The rows below give T cell receptor beta chains drawn from one sample of a study of blood T cell repertoires in COVID-19. Assay: immunoSEQ multiplex PCR; the TCRdb copy retains only in-frame clones and omits some. The sample yields 200,000 to 250,000 clones, about nine tenths seen once. The material sequenced was PBMCs or T cells enriched from blood (not recorded which). The receptors derive from a woman between 35 and 50 years old with acute COVID-19. Both conserved end residues are part of each CDR3. A D gene is named only where the DNA matches it firmly. Only part of the rows carry a size: once, few, many, or a class if the clone is expanded.

D: TRBD2; J: TRBJ2-2; size: NA; V: TRBV27; CDR3: CASSLGGLAGPGELFF; DNA: TGTGCCAGCAGTTTAGGCGGACTAGCGGGGCCCGGGGAGCTGTTTTTT
D: NA; J: TRBJ1-1; size: once; V: TRBV6-5; CDR3: CASRTTGLYTEAFF; DNA: TGTGCCAGCCGTACGACAGGCCTGTACACTGAAGCTTTCTTT
D: NA; J: TRBJ1-1; size: NA; V: TRBV10-2; CDR3: CATLGLGDTEAFF; DNA: TGCGCCACCCTAGGTCTCGGGGACACTGAAGCTTTCTTT
D: TRBD2; J: TRBJ2-4; size: NA; V: TRBV5-6; CDR3: CASSPGLAGTLAKNIQYF; DNA: TGTGCCAGCAGCCCGGGACTAGCGGGGACCCTAGCCAAAAACATTCAGTACTTC
D: TRBD1; J: TRBJ1-2; size: NA; V: TRBV9; CDR3: CASSELLGTGTNYGYTF; DNA: TGTGCCAGCAGCGAACTACTCGGGACAGGGACTAACTATGGCTACACCTTC
D: TRBD1; J: TRBJ2-3; size: NA; V: TRBV9; CDR3: CASSNRDSHTDTQYF; DNA: TGTGCCAGCAGCAACCGGGACAGTCACACAGATACGCAGTATTTT
D: NA; J: TRBJ1-1; size: NA; V: TRBV29-1; CDR3: CSVVRGGAGTEAFF; DNA: TGCAGCGTCGTCCGTGGGGGGGCTGGCACTGAAGCTTTCTTT
D: TRBD2; J: TRBJ2-1; size: NA; V: TRBV29-1; CDR3: CSLMTGTSYEQFF; DNA: TGCAGCTTGATGACCGGGACTAGTTATGAGCAGTTCTTC
D: NA; J: TRBJ2-5; size: few; V: TRBV3-1/TRBV3-2; CDR3: CASSPQGETQYF; DNA: TGTGCCAGCAGCCCACAGGGTGAGACCCAGTACTTC
D: NA; J: TRBJ1-6; size: NA; V: TRBV6-4; CDR3: CASRQTGSYNSPLHF; DNA: TGTGCCAGCAGGCAAACAGGGTCCTATAATTCACCCCTCCACTTT
D: NA; J: TRBJ1-6; size: NA; V: TRBV6-2/TRBV6-3; CDR3: CASSPRGGRSRSPLHF; DNA: TGTGCCAGCAGTCCACGGGGGGGCCGGTCTCGGTCACCCCTCCACTTT
D: TRBD1; J: TRBJ1-5; size: NA; V: TRBV2; CDR3: CASIGTGGNQPQHF; DNA: TGTGCCAGCATCGGGACAGGGGGCAATCAGCCCCAGCATTTT
D: NA; J: TRBJ1-4; size: once; V: TRBV19; CDR3: CASSASGTNNEKLFF; DNA: TGTGCCAGTAGTGCCAGCGGGACCAATAATGAAAAACTGTTTTTT
D: TRBD2; J: TRBJ2-7; size: once; V: TRBV11-2; CDR3: CASSPTSGGVYEQYF; DNA: TGTGCCAGCAGCCCGACTAGCGGGGGGGTGTACGAGCAGTACTTC
D: NA; J: TRBJ1-1; size: NA; V: TRBV2; CDR3: CASSVHGSNTEAFF; DNA: TGTGCCAGCAGTGTTCATGGGAGTAACACTGAAGCTTTCTTT
D: NA; J: TRBJ2-1; size: NA; V: TRBV6-5; CDR3: CASSFKLDNEQFF; DNA: TGTGCCAGCAGTTTCAAACTTGACAATGAGCAGTTCTTC
D: NA; J: TRBJ2-5; size: NA; V: TRBV28; CDR3: CASRDSGSETQYF; DNA: TGTGCCAGCAGGGACAGTGGGTCGGAGACCCAGTACTTC
D: TRBD1; J: TRBJ2-7; size: once; V: TRBV19; CDR3: CASSTHRGQGSYEQYF; DNA: TGTGCCAGTAGTACTCATAGGGGGCAAGGTTCCTACGAGCAGTACTTC
D: TRBD2; J: TRBJ2-2; size: few; V: TRBV10-1; CDR3: CASSRNSRLAGGNTGELFF; DNA: TGCGCCAGCAGTCGAAACTCCCGCCTAGCGGGGGGGAACACCGGGGAGCTGTTTTTT
D: TRBD1; J: TRBJ1-2; size: NA; V: TRBV6-5; CDR3: CATSPGQVYYGYTF; DNA: TGTGCCACATCACCGGGACAGGTCTACTATGGCTACACCTTC
D: NA; J: TRBJ2-4; size: NA; V: TRBV18; CDR3: CASSLGGEPRHKNIQYF; DNA: TGTGCCAGCTCGTTAGGGGGAGAACCGCGACATAAAAACATTCAGTACTTC
D: TRBD1; J: TRBJ1-2; size: NA; V: TRBV5-1; CDR3: CASSLGDRGNYGYTF; DNA: TGCGCCAGCAGCTTGGGAGACAGGGGGAACTATGGCTACACCTTC
D: NA; J: TRBJ1-3; size: NA; V: TRBV10-3; CDR3: CAISGLSSGNTIYF; DNA: TGTGCCATCAGTGGTCTAAGCTCTGGAAACACCATATATTTT